Ten or more counts support the clone carrying this TCR beta chain. The data were taken from a study of blood T cell repertoires in COVID-19. Study overall: T cells, B-cell-depleted T cells, or PBMCs supplied cDNA or gDNA.

Original handling: Scientists estimated how many nucleated cells there were by amplifying reference gene primers. Some clones are missing from TCRdb's copy, which holds only in-frame ones; the method was immunoSEQ multiplex PCR. V, J and clone size reflect that table, while D and trimming were determined from the DNA. Here the sample spans around 400,000 clones, approximately 90% being singletons. CDR3 length equals 12 residues. Germline V lookup: CDR1 SQVTM, CDR2 ANQGSEA. V was pared by 4 bases and J by 4 bases, with 9 bases between. Adults between about 18 and 95 years of age took part from 20 to 25 US areas. Participants' reported clinical history set cohort assignment.

The sample was PBMCs or T cells enriched from blood (not recorded which). The clonotype originates from a woman under 30 who had been exposed to COVID-19. The chain is built from TRBV29-1 and TRBJ2-3, with a weak D call TRBD1 (6 bases). The CDR3: CSVVTGSDTQYF. Written as DNA, the CDR3 is TGCAGCGTTGTGACAGGATCAGATACGCAGTATTTT.